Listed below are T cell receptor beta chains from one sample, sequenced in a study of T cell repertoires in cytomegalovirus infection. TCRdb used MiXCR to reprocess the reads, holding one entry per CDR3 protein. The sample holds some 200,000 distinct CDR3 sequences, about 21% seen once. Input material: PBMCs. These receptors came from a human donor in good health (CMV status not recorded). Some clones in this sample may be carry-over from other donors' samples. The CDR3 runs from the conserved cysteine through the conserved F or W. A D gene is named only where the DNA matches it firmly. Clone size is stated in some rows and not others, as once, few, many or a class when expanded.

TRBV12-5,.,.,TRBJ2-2,TGTGCTAGTGCCTCGGACTACCCAAACACCGGGGAGCTGTTTTTT,CASASDYPNTGELFF
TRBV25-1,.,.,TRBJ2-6,TGTGCCAGCAGAGAAACCAAGAAATCTGGGGCCAACGTCCTGACTTTC,CASRETKKSGANVLTF
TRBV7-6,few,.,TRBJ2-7,TGTGCCAGCAGCTTAGCGCCGGCTCAGGGCTCCTACGAGCAGTACTTC,CASSLAPAQGSYEQYF
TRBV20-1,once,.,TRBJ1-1,TGCAGTGCTGTCCAGGACCCGGCAAGGGGCACTGAAGCTTTCTTT,CSAVQDPARGTEAFF
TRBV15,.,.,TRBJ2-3,TGTGCGGCGGGGTCCCAGGGCAGCACAGATACGCAGTATTTT,CAAGSQGSTDTQYF
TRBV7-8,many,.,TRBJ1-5,TGTGCCAGCAGCTTATTAGGGGGAATCGGCCAGCCCCAGCATTTT,CASSLLGGIGQPQHF
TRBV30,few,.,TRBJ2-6,TGTGCCTGGACTTCTAGGGGGACACACCTAGGTCCTGGGGCCAACGTCCTGACTTTC,CAWTSRGTHLGPGANVLTF
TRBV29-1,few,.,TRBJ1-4,TGCAGCGTTGGCCAGGGCCGTAATGAAAAACTGTTTTTT,CSVGQGRNEKLFF
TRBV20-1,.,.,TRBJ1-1,TGCAGTGCTAGAAGAGAACAGAGGAACACTGAAGCTTTCTTT,CSARREQRNTEAFF
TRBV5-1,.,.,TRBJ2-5,TGCGCCAGCAGCACCGGCCAAGAGACCCAGTACTTC,CASSTGQETQYF
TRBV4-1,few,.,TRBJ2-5,TGCGCCAGCAGCCAAGAGATCCCCCAGGGACCTTATATTCGAGAGACCCAGTACTTC,CASSQEIPQGPYIRETQYF
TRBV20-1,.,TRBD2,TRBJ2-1,TGCAGTGCCCTAGGGGAGCGGGGGGGCAGGGATGAGCAGTTCTTC,CSALGERGGRDEQFF
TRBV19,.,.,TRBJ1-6,TGTGCCAGTAGTACGGATGGTTGGTATTCACCCCTCCACTTT,CASSTDGWYSPLHF
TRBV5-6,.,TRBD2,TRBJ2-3,TGTGCCAGCAGCTTCCTAGCGGGGGGCAGCACAGATACGCAGTATTTT,CASSFLAGGSTDTQYF
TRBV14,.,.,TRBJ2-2,TGTGCCAGCAGCCAAGTGTCGCAGGGAAGAACCGGGGAGCTGTTTTTT,CASSQVSQGRTGELFF
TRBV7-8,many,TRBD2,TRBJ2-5,TGTGCCAGCAGCTCCCCCCGACTAGCCTACCAAGAGACCCAGTACTTC,CASSSPRLAYQETQYF
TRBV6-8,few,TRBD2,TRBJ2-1,TGTGCCAGCAGTTACTCGTCCGGGACTAGAGCCTACAATGAGCAGTTCTTC,CASSYSSGTRAYNEQFF
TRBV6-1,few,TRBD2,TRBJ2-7,TGTGCCAGCAGTGAGGAAGCGGGGGAGTCCTACGAGCAGTACTTC,CASSEEAGESYEQYF
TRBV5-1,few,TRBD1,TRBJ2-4,TGCGCCAGCAGCTACAGGGGGCAAAACATTCAGTACTTC,CASSYRGQNIQYF
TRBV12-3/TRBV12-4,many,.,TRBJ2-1,TGTGCCAGCAGTTCCGGGACTCCCTCGGGCAATGAGCAGTTCTTC,CASSSGTPSGNEQFF
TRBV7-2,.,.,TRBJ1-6,TGTGCCAGCAGCTCCTTGACAAGTTCCAATTCACCCCTCCACTTT,CASSSLTSSNSPLHF
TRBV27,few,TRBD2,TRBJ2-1,TGTGCCAGCAGTTACTCCGGGACTAGCGGGAGTGCTGAGCAGTTCTTC,CASSYSGTSGSAEQFF